The 11 T cell receptor beta chains below were found in one sample sequenced in a study of control samples from healthy donors and cancer patients. Produced via immunoSEQ multiplex PCR; TCRdb's table is partial and in-frame only. The sample consists of approximately 220,000 clones, about 95% of them appearing once. The sequenced sample was blood. Receptors were obtained from a man in his fifties in good health.

The genes are TRBV9 and TRBJ1-5; 8 nucleotides agree with TRBD1. Trimming cost V 0 bases and J 5 bases; bases outside gene matches: 4. The CDR3 consists of 15 residues. CDR1 SGDLS and CDR2 YYNGEE come from the germline V gene. CDR3 in DNA: TGTGCCAGCAGCGTAGGACAGGGGCTGTATCAGCCCCAGCATTTT. Translated, it gives CASSVGQGLYQPQHF.

V is TRBV27 and J is TRBJ1-2; possibly TRBD1 for D (6 bases). The V end was cut by 1 base, the J end by 5 bases, with 14 bases between. The CDR3 has 15 residues. Germline assignment: CDR1 MNHEY and CDR2 SMNVEV (reference sequence). In nucleotides, the CDR3 is TGTGCCAGCAGTTTATTGCCCCCAGGGGATTATGGCTACACCTTC. Residues: CASSLLPPGDYGYTF.

The rearrangement links TRBV6-1 to TRBJ1-5; unclear D gene. The CDR3 has 14 residues. Germline V gene sequence: CDR1 MNHNS, CDR2 SASEGT. The V and J ends lost 2 bases and 7 bases respectively, with 12 bases between them. The CDR3 here is CASSEPSPGQPQHF. The CDR3 nucleotides read TGTGCCAGCAGTGAACCCTCTCCTGGACAGCCCCAGCATTTT.

This sequence joins TRBV2 and TRBJ2-2; 9 bases match TRBD1. The CDR3 contains 16 residues. Germline-derived CDR1 and CDR2 are SNHLY and FYNNEI. V lost 5 bases, J lost 3 bases, and 7 bases stayed unmatched. This CDR3 reads CASSRSGTGYTGELFF. The CDR3 coding sequence is TGTGCCAGCAGTCGCTCCGGGACAGGGTACACCGGGGAGCTGTTTTTT.

This chain joins TRBV6-2 or TRBV6-3 and TRBJ2-7, with unresolved D. V lost 1 base, J lost 2 bases, and 9 bases lay in between. The length of the CDR3 is 14 residues. Germline CDR1 is MNHEY and CDR2 is SVGEGT. DNA for the CDR3: TGTGCCAGCAGTTACTTGGACGGACCCTACGAGCAGTACTTC. This gives the protein CASSYLDGPYEQYF.

The chain uses TRBV5-3 and TRBJ1-6, with 8 bases lining up with TRBD1. TRBV5-3 is noted as an ORF with a role that remains uncertain. The CDR3 length is 19 residues. The V and J ends lost 3 bases and 8 bases, in that order; junction bases with no gene match: 19. CDR3 coding DNA: TGTGCCAGAAGCTCATACCGGGACAGGCTACGCTACGTACATTCACCCCTCCACTTT. As protein: CARSSYRDRLRYVHSPLHF.

The chain joins TRBV9 to TRBJ2-2, with D possibly being TRBD1 or TRBD2 (7 bases each). V lost 3 bases and J lost 3, with 18 bases in between. Germline assignment: CDR1 SGDLS and CDR2 YYNGEE. The length of the CDR3 is 17 residues. Here the CDR3 reads CASSAQGGPKDTGELFF. As DNA, the CDR3 is TGTGCCAGCAGCGCCCAGGGGGGGCCTAAGGACACCGGGGAGCTGTTTTTT.

The rearrangement uses TRBV4-3 and TRBJ2-3; D is ambiguous. V was trimmed by 0 bases and J by 0 bases, leaving 7 bases between them. Germline CDR1 reads LGHNA; CDR2 reads YSLEER. CDR3 length: 15 residues. The CDR3: CASSQDGLSTDTQYF. CDR3 DNA sequence: TGCGCCAGCAGCCAAGATGGGCTTAGCACAGATACGCAGTATTTT.

V is TRBV19 and J is TRBJ1-5, with a tentative D call TRBD1 (5 bases). This CDR3 comprises 16 residues. The germline gives CDR1 LNHDA, CDR2 SQIVND (reference sequence). Trimming shortened V by 6 bases and J by 4 bases, and 19 bases separated the two germline ends. The chain's CDR3 is CASSEDRTSLNQPQHF. The CDR3 DNA sequence: TGTGCCAGTAGCGAAGATCGGACATCCCTAAATCAGCCCCAGCATTTT.

This chain links TRBV7-2 with TRBJ1-2; D is perhaps TRBD1 (6 bases). The CDR3 consists of 15 residues. Trimming cost V 5 bases and J 0 bases, with 13 bases left between them. Germline values: CDR1 SGHTA, CDR2 FQGNSA. The CDR3 loop reads CASSRTGSPNYGYTF. In nucleotides, the CDR3 is TGTGCCAGCAGCCGTACAGGGAGCCCTAACTATGGCTACACCTTC.

V and J are TRBV4-3 and TRBJ2-6; a weak D match, TRBD1 (5 bases). This CDR3 has 16 amino acids. V lost 0 bases, J lost 2 bases, and 8 bases lay in between. CDR1 and CDR2 (germline): LGHNA, YSLEER. The CDR3 region is CASSQDLGAGANVLTF. The CDR3 region has the DNA TGCGCCAGCAGCCAAGATCTAGGGGCTGGGGCCAACGTCCTGACTTTC.